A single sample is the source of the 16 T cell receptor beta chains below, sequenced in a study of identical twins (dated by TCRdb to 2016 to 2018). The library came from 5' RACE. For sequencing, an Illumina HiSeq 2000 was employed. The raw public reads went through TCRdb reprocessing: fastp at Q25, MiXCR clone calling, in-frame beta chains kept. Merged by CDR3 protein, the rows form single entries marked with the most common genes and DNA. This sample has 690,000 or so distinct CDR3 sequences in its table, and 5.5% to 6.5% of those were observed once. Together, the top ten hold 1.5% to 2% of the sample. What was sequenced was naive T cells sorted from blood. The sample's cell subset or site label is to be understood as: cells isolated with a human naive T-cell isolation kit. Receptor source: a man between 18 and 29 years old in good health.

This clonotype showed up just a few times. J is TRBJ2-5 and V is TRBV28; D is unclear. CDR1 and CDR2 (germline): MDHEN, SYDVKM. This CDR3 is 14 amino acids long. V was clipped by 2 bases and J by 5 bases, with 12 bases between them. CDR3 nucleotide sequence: TGTGCCAGCAGTTTAAGGGTCAGTAGGGAGACCCAGTACTTC. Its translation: CASSLRVSRETQYF.

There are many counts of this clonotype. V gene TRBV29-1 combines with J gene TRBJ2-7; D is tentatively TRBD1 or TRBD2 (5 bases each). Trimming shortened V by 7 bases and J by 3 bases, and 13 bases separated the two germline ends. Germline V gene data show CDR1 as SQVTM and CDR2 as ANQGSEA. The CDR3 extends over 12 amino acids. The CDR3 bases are TGCAGCGCCCGGGGCCTAGACTACGAGCAGTACTTC. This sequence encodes CSARGLDYEQYF.

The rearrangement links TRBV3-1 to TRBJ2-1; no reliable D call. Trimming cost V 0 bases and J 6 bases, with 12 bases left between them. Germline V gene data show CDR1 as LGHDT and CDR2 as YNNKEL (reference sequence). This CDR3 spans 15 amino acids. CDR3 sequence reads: CASSQERLGPNEQFF. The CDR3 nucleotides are TGTGCCAGCAGCCAAGAGAGGTTAGGCCCCAATGAGCAGTTCTTC.

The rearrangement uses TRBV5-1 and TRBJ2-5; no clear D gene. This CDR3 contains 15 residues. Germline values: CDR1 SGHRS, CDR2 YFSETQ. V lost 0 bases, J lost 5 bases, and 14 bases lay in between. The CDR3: CASSLAALVEETQYF. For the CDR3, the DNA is TGCGCCAGCAGCTTGGCCGCCCTAGTCGAGGAGACCCAGTACTTC.

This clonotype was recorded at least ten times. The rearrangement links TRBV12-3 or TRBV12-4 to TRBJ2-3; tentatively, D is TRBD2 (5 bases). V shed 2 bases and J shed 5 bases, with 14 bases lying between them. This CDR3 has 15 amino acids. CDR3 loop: CASSLLLGKGDTQYF. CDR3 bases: TGTGCCAGCAGTTTATTGCTCGGGAAGGGAGATACGCAGTATTTT.

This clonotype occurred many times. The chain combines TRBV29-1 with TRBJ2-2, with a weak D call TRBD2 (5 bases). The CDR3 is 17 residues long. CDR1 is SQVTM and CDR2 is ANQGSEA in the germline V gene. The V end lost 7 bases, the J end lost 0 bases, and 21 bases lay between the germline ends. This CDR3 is CSAYYMSRASNTGELFF. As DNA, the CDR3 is TGCAGCGCGTACTATATGTCGAGGGCTTCGAACACCGGGGAGCTGTTTTTT.

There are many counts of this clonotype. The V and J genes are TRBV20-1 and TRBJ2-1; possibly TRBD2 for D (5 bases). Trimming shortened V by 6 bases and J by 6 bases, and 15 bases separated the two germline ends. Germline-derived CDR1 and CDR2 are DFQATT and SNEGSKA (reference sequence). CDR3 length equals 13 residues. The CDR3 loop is CSAKSPSGNEQFF. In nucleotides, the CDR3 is TGCAGTGCCAAAAGCCCGAGCGGCAATGAGCAGTTCTTC.

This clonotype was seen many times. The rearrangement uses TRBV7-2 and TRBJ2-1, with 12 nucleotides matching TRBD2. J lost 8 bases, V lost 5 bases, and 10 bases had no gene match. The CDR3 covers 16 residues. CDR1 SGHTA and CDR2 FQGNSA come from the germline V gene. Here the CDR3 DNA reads TGTGCCAGCAGCCGCATAGGACTAGCGGGAATCCATGAGCAGTTCTTC. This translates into CASSRIGLAGIHEQFF.

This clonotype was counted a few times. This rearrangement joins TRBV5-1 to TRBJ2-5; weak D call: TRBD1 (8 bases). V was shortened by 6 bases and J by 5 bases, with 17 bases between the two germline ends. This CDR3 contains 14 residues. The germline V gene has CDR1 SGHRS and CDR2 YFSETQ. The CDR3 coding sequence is TGCGCCAGCACCCCCGACAGGGGAGGGGAGACCCAGTACTTC. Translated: CASTPDRGGETQYF.

The CDR3 is CSVVGLAASYNEQFF. The CDR3 DNA follows: TGCAGCGTTGTGGGACTAGCGGCTTCCTACAATGAGCAGTTCTTC. The genes are TRBV29-1 and TRBJ2-1, with TRBD2 matching 11 bases. V lost 4 bases and J lost 1; bases outside the gene matches: 3. The CDR3 extends over 15 amino acids. Germline values: CDR1 SQVTM, CDR2 ANQGSEA.

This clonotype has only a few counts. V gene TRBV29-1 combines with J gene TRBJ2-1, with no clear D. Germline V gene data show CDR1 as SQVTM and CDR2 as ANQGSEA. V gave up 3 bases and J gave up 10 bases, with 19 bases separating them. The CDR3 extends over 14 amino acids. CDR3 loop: CSVDYPDPRGEQFF. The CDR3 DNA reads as TGCAGCGTTGATTATCCAGACCCGCGTGGGGAGCAGTTCTTC.

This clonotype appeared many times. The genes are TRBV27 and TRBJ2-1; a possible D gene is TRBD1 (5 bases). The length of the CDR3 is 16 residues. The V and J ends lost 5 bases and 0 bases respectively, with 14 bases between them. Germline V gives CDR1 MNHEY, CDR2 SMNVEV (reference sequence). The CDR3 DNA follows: TGTGCCAGCAGTACACCCATTGGGGCCTCCTACAATGAGCAGTTCTTC. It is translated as CASSTPIGASYNEQFF.

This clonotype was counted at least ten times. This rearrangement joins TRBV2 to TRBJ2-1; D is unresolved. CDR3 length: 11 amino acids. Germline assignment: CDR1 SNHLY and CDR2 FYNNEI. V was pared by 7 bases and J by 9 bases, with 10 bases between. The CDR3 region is CASKRFSEQFF. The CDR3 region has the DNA TGTGCCAGCAAAAGGTTCAGTGAGCAGTTCTTC.

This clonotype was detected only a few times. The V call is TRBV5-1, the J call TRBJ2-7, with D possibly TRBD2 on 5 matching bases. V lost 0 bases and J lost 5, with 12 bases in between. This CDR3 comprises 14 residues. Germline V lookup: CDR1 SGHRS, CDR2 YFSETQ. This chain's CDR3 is CASSLALSGDEQYF. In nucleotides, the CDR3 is TGCGCCAGCAGCTTGGCCCTTTCCGGGGACGAGCAGTACTTC.

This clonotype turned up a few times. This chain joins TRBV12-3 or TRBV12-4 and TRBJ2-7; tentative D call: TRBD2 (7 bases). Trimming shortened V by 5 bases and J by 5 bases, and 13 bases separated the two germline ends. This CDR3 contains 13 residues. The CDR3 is CASSQGRVNEQYV. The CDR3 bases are TGTGCCAGCAGTCAGGGGAGGGTTAACGAGCAGTACGTC.

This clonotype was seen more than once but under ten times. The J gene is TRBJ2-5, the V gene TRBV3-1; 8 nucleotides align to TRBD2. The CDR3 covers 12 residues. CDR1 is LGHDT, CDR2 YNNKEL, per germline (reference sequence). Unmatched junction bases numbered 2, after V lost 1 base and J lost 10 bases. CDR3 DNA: TGTGCCAGCAGCCAAGGTCTAGCGGGCCAGTACTTC. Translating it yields CASSQGLAGQYF.